Detailed here is one T cell receptor (beta chain). These data are taken from a study of blood T cell repertoires in COVID-19. The CDR3 sequence is 14 residues long. Germline CDR1 LNHDA, CDR2 SQIVND (reference sequence). The ends lost 7 bases at V and 8 bases at J; junction bases unmatched: 11. Assay used: immunoSEQ multiplex PCR; TCRdb lists only in-frame clones, some missing. In the table there are more than 70,000 clones, about 86% of which are singletons. The sequencing input was peripheral blood. The sequence was obtained from a woman older than 75 with acute or convalescent COVID-19. The chain uses TRBV19 and TRBJ1-5; TRBD1 matches at 7 bases. CDR3 amino acids: CASTDRQGFKPQHF. In DNA form, the CDR3 reads TGTGCCAGTACCGATCGACAGGGCTTTAAGCCCCAGCATTTT. Full variable domain (missing parts from reference TRBV19 and TRBJ1-5): DGGITQSPKYLFRKEGQNVTLSCEQNLNHDAMYWYRQDPGQGLRLIYYSQIVNDFQKGDIAEGYSVSREKKESFPLTVTSAQKNPTAFYLCASTDRQGFKPQHFGDGTRLSIL.